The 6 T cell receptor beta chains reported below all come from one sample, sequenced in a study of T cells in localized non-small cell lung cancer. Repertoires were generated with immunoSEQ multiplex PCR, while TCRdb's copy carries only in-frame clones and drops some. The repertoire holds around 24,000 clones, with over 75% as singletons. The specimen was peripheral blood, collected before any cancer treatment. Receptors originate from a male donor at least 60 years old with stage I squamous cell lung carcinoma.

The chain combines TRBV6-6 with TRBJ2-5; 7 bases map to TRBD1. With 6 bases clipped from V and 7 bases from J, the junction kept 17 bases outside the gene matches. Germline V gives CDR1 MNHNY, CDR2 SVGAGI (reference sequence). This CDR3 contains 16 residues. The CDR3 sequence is CASRHRPGTARGTQYF. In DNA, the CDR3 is TGTGCCAGCAGGCACCGACCTGGGACAGCAAGGGGGACCCAGTACTTC.

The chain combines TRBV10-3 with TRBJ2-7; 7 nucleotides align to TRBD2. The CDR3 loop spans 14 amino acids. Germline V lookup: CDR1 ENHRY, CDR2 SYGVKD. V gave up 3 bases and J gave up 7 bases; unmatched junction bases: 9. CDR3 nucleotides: TGTGCCATCAGTGACGGCGGGAGAGTGGGGGAGCAGTACTTC. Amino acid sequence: CAISDGGRVGEQYF.

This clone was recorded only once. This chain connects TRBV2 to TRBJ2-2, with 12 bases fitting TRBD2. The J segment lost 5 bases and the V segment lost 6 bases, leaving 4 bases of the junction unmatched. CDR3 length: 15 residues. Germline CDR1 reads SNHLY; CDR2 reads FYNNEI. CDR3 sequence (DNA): TGTGCCAGCAGCCTAGCGGGAGGGGGGACCGGGGAGCTGTTTTTT. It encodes CASSLAGGGTGELFF. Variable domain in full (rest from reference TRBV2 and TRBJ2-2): EPEVTQTPSHQVTQMGQEVILRCVPISNHLYFYWYRQILGQKVEFLVSFYNNEISEKSEIFDDQFSVERPDGSNFTLKIRSTKLEDSAMYFCASSLAGGGTGELFFGEGSRLTVL.

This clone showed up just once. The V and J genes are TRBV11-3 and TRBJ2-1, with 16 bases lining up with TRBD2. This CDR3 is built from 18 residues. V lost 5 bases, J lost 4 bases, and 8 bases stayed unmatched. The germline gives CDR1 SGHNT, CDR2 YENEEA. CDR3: CASSAGLAGGVRYNEQFF. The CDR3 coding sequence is TGTGCCAGCAGCGCGGGACTAGCGGGAGGGGTGCGGTACAATGAGCAGTTCTTC.

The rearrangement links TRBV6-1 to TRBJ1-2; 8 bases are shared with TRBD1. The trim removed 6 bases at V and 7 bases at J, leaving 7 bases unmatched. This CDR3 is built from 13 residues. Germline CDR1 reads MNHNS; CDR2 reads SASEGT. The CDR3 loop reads CASSPTGEVGYTF. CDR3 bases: TGTGCCAGCAGCCCGACAGGGGAGGTTGGCTACACCTTC.

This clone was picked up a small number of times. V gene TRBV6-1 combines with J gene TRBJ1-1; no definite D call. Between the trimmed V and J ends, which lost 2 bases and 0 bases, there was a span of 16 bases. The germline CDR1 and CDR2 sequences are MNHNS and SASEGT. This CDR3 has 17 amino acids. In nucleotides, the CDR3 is TGTGCCAGCAGTGAAAGTCTGGTGGCTGAGATGAACACTGAAGCTTTCTTT. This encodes CASSESLVAEMNTEAFF.